This TCR beta chain was identified during a study of blood T cell repertoires in COVID-19. Method: immunoSEQ multiplex PCR; TCRdb's copy keeps in-frame clones and lacks some. In the table there are fewer than 65,000 clones, approximately 79% of which are singletons. Germline V lookup: CDR1 LNHDA, CDR2 SQIVND (reference sequence). J lost 4 bases, V lost 6 bases, and 7 bases had no gene match. This CDR3 region has 14 residues. This TCR came from a human donor in a cohort sampled during active COVID-19. The gene calls are TRBV19 and TRBJ2-5, with 8 bases aligning to TRBD1. The material sequenced was peripheral blood. In DNA, the CDR3 is TGTGCCAGTAGCCCTAGGACAGGGATAGAGACCCAGTACTTC. It encodes CASSPRTGIETQYF.